The clone carrying this T cell receptor beta chain was observed a few times. The antigen remains unidentified. Time point specified: patch test 1, 2 weeks after DPC sensitization. Treatment in this sample: therapeutic diphenylcyclopropenone sensitization with weekly scalp DPC. Per the study methods: TCRs per sample had a median of 95,638 and ranged from about 20,000 to 700,000. TCRdb independently ran MiXCR on the RACE reads; one entry per CDR3 protein. TCRdb's processing, not the study's, gives the V and J calls here. The table lists just under 350,000 distinct CDR3 sequences, under 8% of them singletons. The sample belongs to a study of human T cells and chemical hapten exposure. Study overall: Across the whole study, which lasted around 26 weeks, patients were given diphenylcyclopropenone on the scalp once a week. Enrolled patients were predominantly female and had alopecia areata, totalis or universalis. Study results and caveats: The study found expanded TCRs formed significantly more large CDR3 similarity clusters than controls.

The CDR3 is 15 residues long. Trimming stripped 0 bases from V and 1 base from J, with 10 bases between. The germline CDR1 and CDR2 sequences are SGDLS and YYNGEE. This sample comprised whole blood, obtained in connection with sensitization to the hapten diphenylcyclopropenone (DPC). This chain connects TRBV9 to TRBJ2-5; D unresolved. This clonotype was sampled from a woman under 30 with alopecia areata. Some clones in this sample may be carry-over from other donors' samples. CDR3 DNA: TGTGCCAGCAGCGTAGATTGGGGAACCCAAGAGACCCAGTACTTC. Amino acid sequence: CASSVDWGTQETQYF.